Listed below are T cell receptor beta chains from one sample, sequenced in a study of blood T cells in healthy people across ages. TCRdb re-called the 5' RACE reads with MiXCR, one entry per CDR3 protein. Of approximately 830,000 distinct CDR3 sequences in the sample, about 59% were seen once. The sequencing input was blood. These receptors all come from a man aged 25-40 years in good health. Each CDR3 is given without its conserved first and last residue. Each record gives: J gene, V gene, CDR3 protein.

TRBJ2-5 | TRBV7-2 | ASSFAGAGREQY
TRBJ2-7 | TRBV14 | ASSQLRVGPYEQY
TRBJ2-7 | TRBV6-4 | ASSEEQGIGEQY
TRBJ1-2 | TRBV4-3 | ASSQDRAGGRGYT
TRBJ2-5 | TRBV6-5 | ASTGNQETQY
TRBJ1-1 | TRBV3-1 | ASSQEQGAGAF
TRBJ2-1 | TRBV29-1 | SERDLRAYNEQF
TRBJ2-3 | TRBV6-5 | ASRRQGLDRDTQY
TRBJ2-5 | TRBV27 | VSRQGGVQY
TRBJ2-4 | TRBV20-1 | SASPAWEQY
TRBJ2-1 | TRBV7-2 | ASSLEASGDNEQF
TRBJ2-4 | TRBV25-1 | ASSESSTGNIQY
TRBJ1-5 | TRBV12-3/TRBV12-4 | ASSLYRDRHSNQPQH
TRBJ2-3 | TRBV24-1 | ATSMVGAASTDTQY
TRBJ2-5 | TRBV10-3 | AISGGPGGLGETQY
TRBJ2-5 | TRBV4-2 | ASSQEQGEIEETQY
- | TRBV3-1 | ASSQGWTAETQY
TRBJ2-4 | TRBV6-2/TRBV6-3 | ASSYLQSTKNIQY
TRBJ2-7 | TRBV5-1 | ASSLDRGRSSYEQY
TRBJ1-5 | TRBV6-1 | ASLDSYSNQPQH
TRBJ2-1 | TRBV29-1 | SVEPGTKSNEQF
TRBJ2-2 | TRBV29-1 | SVGQGHGELF
- | TRBV29-1 | SVLRDPEGETQY
TRBJ2-3 | TRBV7-2 | ASSRGSRGTLSTDTQY
TRBJ2-3 | TRBV9 | ASSVVGGVRGDTQY
TRBJ2-7 | TRBV7-2 | ASSLKGGYEQY
TRBJ1-5 | TRBV7-2 | ASSLAARGGYSNQPQH
TRBJ1-5 | TRBV20-1 | SARIGVGDGSNQPQH
TRBJ1-4 | TRBV14 | ASSPYPGPNEKLF
TRBJ2-7 | TRBV4-2 | ASSQVLRAGGISYEQY
TRBJ1-2 | TRBV2 | ASNREKVYGYT
TRBJ2-3 | TRBV7-8 | ACKRGRERTDTQY
TRBJ2-7 | TRBV20-1 | SASERGGPYEQY
TRBJ2-3 | TRBV29-1 | SVERAGGGTDTQY
TRBJ2-7 | TRBV18 | ASSPPASGGSEQY
TRBJ2-1 | TRBV7-7 | ASSPSGMGNEQF
TRBJ2-1 | TRBV20-1 | RTTGDDNEQF